This T cell receptor (beta chain) comes out of a study of blood T cell repertoires in COVID-19. The wider study: Italy, Spain and the United States were the sources of the convalescent and acute COVID-19 samples.

Individuals drawn from 24 US areas were about 18 to 95 years old. The study recruited exposed participants who had met a COVID-19 case within 2 weeks before entry. This clone was found once. Germline V lookup: CDR1 SGHNT, CDR2 YENEEA. The CDR3 totals 13 residues. The ends were cut back, 3 bases at V and 5 bases at J, with 8 bases in the middle. Sequencing used immunoSEQ multiplex PCR; TCRdb keeps in-frame clones, though not all of them. The sample contains about 250,000 clones, 83% of which appear only once. The receptor's source is a woman aged 35 to 49 who had been exposed to COVID-19. Sequencing was performed on PBMCs or T cells enriched from blood (not recorded which). V and J are TRBV11-3 and TRBJ2-1; D may be TRBD1 (5 bases). The CDR3 here is CASSFQGNNEQFF. The CDR3, as DNA: TGTGCCAGCAGCTTCCAGGGAAACAATGAGCAGTTCTTC.